This is a list of T cell receptor beta chains from one sample in a study of blood T cell repertoires in COVID-19. Data came from immunoSEQ multiplex PCR; TCRdb stores just in-frame clones and leaves some out. This table has a few hundred thousand clones, around 89% appearing once. Sequenced material: PBMCs or T cells enriched from blood (not recorded which). The receptor set was obtained from a man under 40 who had recovered from COVID-19. Both conserved end residues are part of each CDR3. A D gene is named only where the DNA matches it firmly. The listing skips clone size in some rows; elsewhere it reads once, few, many or a size class.

TRBJ1-4 | - | TRBV7-9 | - | CASSLGGANEKLFF | TGTGCCAGCAGCTTAGGGGGCGCCAATGAAAAACTGTTTTTT
TRBJ2-2 | - | TRBV7-2 | TRBD1 | CASSFGQGYTGELFF | TGTGCCAGCAGCTTCGGACAGGGCTACACCGGGGAGCTGTTTTTT
TRBJ1-6 | - | TRBV2 | - | CASTELGSSYNSPLHF | TGTGCCAGCACCGAACTGGGGAGCTCCTATAATTCACCCCTCCACTTT
TRBJ1-6 | - | TRBV5-4 | TRBD1 | CASSLRQGDSPLHF | TGTGCCAGCAGCTTGAGACAGGGAGATTCACCCCTCCACTTT
TRBJ1-2 | - | TRBV14 | TRBD1 | CASSQRDSGYTF | TGTGCCAGCAGCCAACGGGACAGTGGCTACACCTTC
TRBJ1-6 | - | TRBV6-2/TRBV6-3 | - | CASSYGQNYNSPLHF | TGTGCCAGCAGTTACGGACAGAATTATAATTCACCCCTCCACTTT
TRBJ1-1 | - | TRBV27 | - | CASSTGRGGTEAFF | TGTGCCAGCAGTACCGGACGTGGGGGGACTGAAGCTTTCTTT
TRBJ2-7 | - | TRBV11-2 | TRBD1 | CASTQERGPTYEQYF | TGTGCCAGCACCCAAGAGAGGGGGCCTACCTACGAGCAGTACTTC
TRBJ2-5 | - | TRBV28 | - | CASRPTGYQETQYF | TGTGCCAGCAGGCCAACAGGGTACCAAGAGACCCAGTACTTC
TRBJ1-4 | - | TRBV5-6 | - | CASRSTDIEKLFF | TGTGCCAGCAGATCGACAGATATTGAAAAACTGTTTTTT
TRBJ2-7 | - | TRBV4-1 | TRBD1 | CASSYRQGGEQYF | TGCGCCAGCAGCTATCGACAGGGGGGCGAGCAGTACTTC
TRBJ1-3 | - | TRBV30 | - | CAWILQTGNTIYF | TGTGCCTGGATCTTACAGACGGGAAACACCATATATTTT
TRBJ1-2 | - | TRBV27 | - | CASSSRGAPISYTF | TGTGCCAGCAGTTCCCGGGGGGCTCCGATTAGCTACACCTTC
TRBJ1-3 | few | TRBV29-1 | TRBD1 | CSVEPTGFGNTIYF | TGCAGCGTTGAACCGACAGGGTTTGGAAACACCATATATTTT
TRBJ2-1 | - | TRBV12-3/TRBV12-4 | - | CASSRQFVNEQFF | TGTGCCAGCAGCCGACAGTTCGTCAATGAGCAGTTCTTC
TRBJ2-1 | - | TRBV29-1 | - | CSVPTGGGANEQFF | TGCAGCGTCCCCACTGGCGGGGGCGCCAATGAGCAGTTCTTC
TRBJ2-3 | - | TRBV10-3 | - | CAITSGTSTDTQYF | TGTGCCATCACGAGCGGAACTAGCACAGATACGCAGTATTTT
TRBJ1-3 | - | TRBV5-4 | - | CASSLSGYSGNTIYF | TGTGCCAGCAGCTTATCGGGGTACTCTGGAAACACCATATATTTT
TRBJ2-7 | few | TRBV7-8 | - | CASSPGGSYEQYF | TGTGCCAGCAGCCCCGGCGGCTCCTACGAGCAGTACTTC
TRBJ2-5 | once | TRBV3-1/TRBV3-2 | - | CASSHPRETQYF | TGTGCCAGCAGCCATCCGAGGGAGACCCAGTACTTC
TRBJ1-2 | - | TRBV12-3/TRBV12-4 | - | CASSKQKDYGYTF | TGTGCCAGCTCAAAACAGAAAGACTATGGCTACACCTTC
TRBJ2-6 | - | TRBV19 | TRBD1 | CASLPQGITGANVLTF | TGTGCCAGCTTACCACAGGGGATAACTGGGGCCAACGTCCTGACTTTC
TRBJ2-7 | - | TRBV30 | - | CAWGQVPHYEQYF | TGTGCCTGGGGGCAGGTACCCCATTACGAGCAGTACTTC
TRBJ2-7 | - | TRBV25-1 | TRBD1 | CASRETGGVNEQYF | TGTGCCAGCAGAGAAACAGGGGGTGTAAACGAGCAGTACTTC
TRBJ1-2 | - | TRBV7-2 | - | CASSPSGDNYGYTF | TGTGCCAGCAGCCCAAGCGGGGACAACTATGGCTACACCTTC
TRBJ2-7 | - | TRBV29-1 | TRBD2 | CSVALAGVFYEQYF | TGCAGCGTTGCTCTAGCGGGAGTTTTCTACGAGCAGTACTTC
TRBJ2-7 | - | TRBV19 | TRBD1 | CASSAPGQGVEQYF | TGTGCCAGTAGCGCTCCGGGACAGGGGGTGGAGCAGTACTTC
TRBJ2-7 | - | TRBV7-9 | - | CASSLSSTGREQYF | TGTGCCAGCAGCTTGTCCTCCACAGGGAGAGAGCAGTACTTC
TRBJ2-1 | - | TRBV27 | - | CASSLTRSSYNEQFF | TGTGCCAGCAGTCTGACTCGTAGTTCCTACAATGAGCAGTTCTTC
TRBJ1-3 | - | TRBV7-2 | - | CASSSGTSGRNTIYF | TGTGCCAGCAGCTCCGGGACAAGCGGAAGAAACACCATATATTTT
TRBJ2-7 | - | TRBV7-9 | TRBD1 | CASSAGQGPYEQYF | TGTGCCAGCAGCGCGGGACAGGGACCCTACGAGCAGTACTTC
TRBJ2-2 | - | TRBV11-3 | - | CASSFTGWDTGELFF | TGTGCCAGCAGCTTTACAGGGTGGGACACCGGGGAGCTGTTTTTT
TRBJ2-3 | - | TRBV2 | TRBD2 | CASSEGTSGGTDTQYF | TGTGCCAGCAGTGAAGGGACTAGCGGGGGCACAGATACGCAGTATTTT
TRBJ2-7 | - | TRBV27 | TRBD1 | CASSYRGPSLSYEQYF | TGTGCCAGCAGCTACAGGGGTCCGAGCCTCTCCTACGAGCAGTACTTC
TRBJ2-5 | - | TRBV6-2/TRBV6-3 | TRBD1 | CASSIQGARETQYF | TGTGCCAGCAGTATACAGGGGGCTCGGGAGACCCAGTACTTC
TRBJ2-3 | - | TRBV7-9 | TRBD2 | CASSPGTSGGAGDTQYF | TGTGCCAGCAGCCCCGGGACTAGCGGGGGGGCCGGAGATACGCAGTATTTT
TRBJ1-6 | once | TRBV28 | TRBD1 | CASSPVPGQGYNSPLHF | TGTGCCAGCAGCCCAGTACCGGGACAGGGGTATAATTCACCCCTCCACTTT
TRBJ1-2 | - | TRBV5-5 | TRBD1 | CASSSGQLNYGYTF | TGTGCCAGCAGCTCGGGACAGCTTAACTATGGCTACACCTTC
TRBJ2-1 | - | TRBV10-1 | - | CASSTNYNEQFF | TGCGCCAGCAGCACTAACTACAATGAGCAGTTCTTC
TRBJ1-2 | - | TRBV7-8 | TRBD1 | CASSSRQGQHYGYTF | TGTGCCAGCAGCTCGAGACAGGGACAACACTATGGCTACACCTTC
TRBJ1-6 | few | TRBV5-4 | - | CASSTTGGGLNSPLHF | TGTGCCAGCAGCACTACCGGCGGGGGGCTGAATTCACCCCTCCACTTT
TRBJ2-3 | - | TRBV29-1 | TRBD2 | CSVSGTSGVSTDTQYF | TGCAGCGTTAGCGGGACTAGCGGGGTTAGCACAGATACGCAGTATTTT